The T cell receptor (beta chain) described here comes from a study of blood T cell repertoires in COVID-19. On the study more broadly: Sites in the United States, Italy and Spain provided acute and convalescent COVID-19 samples.

Original processing methods: Amplification of reference gene primers was used by the study to estimate nucleated cell counts. Assay: immunoSEQ multiplex PCR; the TCRdb copy retains only in-frame clones and omits some. Clone size and the V and J calls come from that table; the DNA yielded D and trimming. The repertoire includes about 150,000 clones, 85% to 90% of them detected once, and 1.2% sits in the top ten. This CDR3 is 13 amino acids long. CDR1 is SGHAT and CDR2 is FQDESV in the germline V gene (reference sequence). J was trimmed by 8 bases and V by 3 bases; bases with no gene match: 6. Enrolled through a virtual design, the participants were between 18 and 89 years of age and came from 24 US areas. Clinical histories supplied by participants themselves formed the basis of cohort assignment.

The chain uses TRBV11-1 and TRBJ1-2, with 7 bases fitting TRBD1. Sequenced material: PBMCs or T cells enriched from blood (not recorded which). The receptor's source is a woman aged 25 to 39 with acute COVID-19. The chain's CDR3 is CASSFRDSRGYTF. The CDR3 DNA reads TGTGCCAGCAGCTTCCGGGACAGCCGAGGCTACACCTTC.